This is a list of T cell receptor beta chains from one sample in a study of cytomegalovirus exposure and HLA in healthy donors. Assay: immunoSEQ multiplex PCR; the TCRdb copy retains only in-frame clones and omits some. The table shows 200,000 to 250,000 clones, with 77% occurring only once. Source material: PBMCs. These receptors originate from an older woman in good health and CMV-seropositive. Each CDR3 is given with its conserved first and last residue. A D gene is named only where the DNA matches it firmly. Clone size appears in some rows only: once, few, many, or a class for an expanded clone.

d_gene: NA
j_gene: TRBJ2-1
v_gene: TRBV10-3
abundance: few
len: 11
CDR3nt: TGTGCCATCAGGGACAAAGGTGAGCAGTTCTTC
CDR3aa: CAIRDKGEQFF

d_gene: NA
j_gene: TRBJ1-3
v_gene: TRBV9
abundance: NA
len: 17
CDR3nt: TGTGCCAGCAGCGTAGGAGGAGGTCGCAGCTCTGGAAACACCATATATTTT
CDR3aa: CASSVGGGRSSGNTIYF

d_gene: TRBD1
j_gene: TRBJ1-2
v_gene: TRBV5-8
abundance: NA
len: 14
CDR3nt: TGTGCCAGCAGCCGGGGACAGGGTGTACCTGGCTACACCTTC
CDR3aa: CASSRGQGVPGYTF

d_gene: NA
j_gene: TRBJ1-6
v_gene: TRBV30
abundance: few
len: 18
CDR3nt: TGTGCCTGGAGTGAACCGCGGCGATTCATCGGCTACATTGGACCCCTCCACTTT
CDR3aa: CAWSEPRRFIGYIGPLHF

d_gene: NA
j_gene: TRBJ1-1
v_gene: TRBV6-1
abundance: NA
len: 13
CDR3nt: TGTGCCAGCAGAGAATACAGAGAAACTGAAGCTTTCTTT
CDR3aa: CASREYRETEAFF

d_gene: TRBD1
j_gene: TRBJ1-2
v_gene: TRBV19
abundance: NA
len: 14
CDR3nt: TGTGCCAGTAGTATCCTACAGGGGTTACATGGCTACACCTTC
CDR3aa: CASSILQGLHGYTF

d_gene: NA
j_gene: TRBJ1-5
v_gene: TRBV7-9
abundance: NA
len: 14
CDR3nt: TGTGCCAGCAGCCGAGACAGTAGCAATCAGCCCCAGCATTTT
CDR3aa: CASSRDSSNQPQHF

d_gene: NA
j_gene: TRBJ2-5
v_gene: TRBV18
abundance: NA
len: 17
CDR3nt: TGTGCCAGCTCACCACCGGGTCGGCTAGCGATCCAAGAGACCCAGTACTTC
CDR3aa: CASSPPGRLAIQETQYF

d_gene: NA
j_gene: TRBJ1-2
v_gene: TRBV29-1
abundance: NA
len: 11
CDR3nt: TGCAGCGTTCTGAGTGACTATGGCTACACCTTC
CDR3aa: CSVLSDYGYTF

d_gene: TRBD2
j_gene: TRBJ2-5
v_gene: TRBV30
abundance: NA
len: 11
CDR3nt: TGTGCCGGCGGGGGGCCAGGGACCCAGTACTTC
CDR3aa: CAGGGPGTQYF

d_gene: TRBD1
j_gene: TRBJ1-1
v_gene: TRBV18
abundance: few
len: 16
CDR3nt: TGTGCCAGCTCACCATTTCCAAAAACAGGGGGATCTGAAGCTTTCTTT
CDR3aa: CASSPFPKTGGSEAFF

d_gene: NA
j_gene: TRBJ1-2
v_gene: TRBV5-1
abundance: NA
len: 14
CDR3nt: TGCGCCAGCAGCTTTGACGGGGGTACCTATGGCTACACCTTC
CDR3aa: CASSFDGGTYGYTF

d_gene: NA
j_gene: TRBJ1-5
v_gene: TRBV6-6
abundance: once
len: 13
CDR3nt: TGTGCCAGCAGTTTTTCCGGTGGTCAGCCCCAGCATTTT
CDR3aa: CASSFSGGQPQHF

d_gene: NA
j_gene: TRBJ2-7
v_gene: TRBV9
abundance: NA
len: 14
CDR3nt: TGTGCCAGCAGCACCTACGGTACCGAACCCGAGCAGTACTTC
CDR3aa: CASSTYGTEPEQYF

d_gene: TRBD1
j_gene: TRBJ1-1
v_gene: TRBV7-7
abundance: NA
len: 16
CDR3nt: TGTGCCAGCAGCTCGAAGGGACAGGCCATGAACACTGAAGCTTTCTTT
CDR3aa: CASSSKGQAMNTEAFF

d_gene: NA
j_gene: TRBJ2-5
v_gene: TRBV7-6
abundance: NA
len: 13
CDR3nt: TGTGCCAGCAGCTTACCCACTACGGAGACCCAGTACTTC
CDR3aa: CASSLPTTETQYF